This paragraph reports one T cell receptor beta chain. Antigen unknown. Germline V CDR1 and CDR2: MDHEN, SYDVKM. The germline V and J ends were trimmed by 1 base and 3 bases, with 6 bases remaining between them. There are 13 residues in the CDR3. This record belongs to a study of tumour-infiltrating T cells in Burkitt lymphoma. Overall study results and limits: Several public clonotypes were shared across many Burkitt lymphoma patients.

This table comes from immunoSEQ multiplex PCR, and its TCRdb copy is limited to in-frame clones, with some not included. The sample consists of about 6,600 clones, over 65% of them appearing once. Sequencing used tumor tissue. The J gene is TRBJ1-2, the V gene TRBV28, with D hard to call. This receptor was taken from a human donor with Burkitt lymphoma. The CDR3 DNA reads as TGTGCCAGCAGTTTATTCGGGGACTATGGCTACACCTTC. It translates to CASSLFGDYGYTF.